This TCR beta chain was sequenced in a study of blood T cell repertoires in COVID-19 (dated by TCRdb to the early 2020s). General notes on the study: Samples covering the acute and convalescent phases of COVID-19 were provided by collaborators in the United States, Italy and Spain. Where HLA class I and class II types were available, the types were taken from metadata supplied by the sample provider, not from assay-based typing. Deeply sampled blood TCRbeta repertoires from subjects exposed to, actively infected with, or recovered from COVID-19 were included in the dataset. Samples came from the ongoing ImmuneRACE study (first 160 participants) plus 1,254 subjects from 6 global collaborators. The prospective study material was composed of cDNA or gDNA derived from T cells, B-cell-depleted T cells, or PBMCs. The sample metadata nearly always contained a de-identified subject ID, COVID-19 status, age in years and sex. The repertoires were released in a freely available public database meant as a resource for research on the immune response to SARS-CoV-2.

Enrolling through a virtual design, the prospective study's participants ranged in age from roughly 18 to 100 years and lived across roughly 23 United States geographic areas. Cohort assignment in the prospective study relied on participant-reported clinical history from a screening survey and a study questionnaire. Recovered participants in ImmuneRACE Cohort 3 were defined by two consecutive negative NP/OP PCR tests, clearance by a healthcare professional, or resolution of symptoms. In the prospective study, whole blood, serum and a nasopharyngeal or oropharyngeal swab were collected from each participant by mobile phlebotomists. Prospective study participants could optionally give additional blood draws and questionnaires over a 2-month period. Before DNA extraction, prospective study blood samples were shipped either frozen or at room temperature. CDR1 SGHTA and CDR2 FQGTGA were looked up in the germline V gene. Measured from the cysteine to the phenylalanine, the CDR3 is 15 residues long. Only the CDR3 DNA stays, 45 bases, in frame from base 1. Trimming accounts for 4 bases at V and 8 bases at J, while the number of junction bases matched to no gene is 8.

The research as a whole found: The amount of clinical and demographic metadata varied by source and participant and was provided uncurated.

TCRbeta CDR3 regions were amplified from genomic DNA by means of the immunoSEQ Assay, a bias-controlled multiplex PCR. For the original study's pipeline: The number of nucleated cells in each sample was estimated by amplification of reference gene primers within the assay. To quantify the absolute abundance of each unique TCRbeta CDR3 rearrangement, sequence reads were collapsed and filtered. For each sample, productive Simpson clonality was calculated as the square root of Simpson's diversity index across productive rearrangements. This is the immuneACCESS table as TCRdb keeps it, with only in-frame sequences that have V and J called. A part of the clones is gone; compared with another copy, unresolved V genes explain less than half, and the rest is unexplained. The V and J calls and clone size were taken over from that table, and D and trimming were inferred from the DNA. The sample contains 350,000 to 400,000 clones, 87% of them found a single time. Just under 3% of the sample is in the top ten clones.

Notes on this clone: The clone's antigen remains unknown. One base away there is no much larger clone; base qualities are not given.

This TCR derives from a woman in her 30s who had recovered from COVID-19. What was sequenced was PBMCs or T cells enriched from blood (not recorded which). The chain was built from TRBV7-3 and TRBJ2-1; 10 central bases correspond to TRBD1. The DNA sequence is TGTGCCAGCAGCTCATCCGGGACAGGGGTTGATGAGCAGTTCTTC. It is translated as CASSSSGTGVDEQFF. Supplemented by the reference TRBV7-3 and TRBJ2-1 proteins around the CDR3, the complete variable domain is GAGVSQTPSNKVTEKGKYVELRCDPISGHTALYWYRQSLGQGPEFLIYFQGTGAADDSGLPNDRFFAVRPEGSVSTLKIQRTERGDSAVYLCASSSSGTGVDEQFFGPGTRLTVL.